These 22 T cell receptor beta chains were sequenced from one sample in a study of cytomegalovirus exposure and HLA in healthy donors. The PCR employed 60 Vbeta primers together with 13 Jbeta primers. Libraries were prepared by immunoSEQ multiplex PCR; TCRdb keeps only in-frame clonotypes and omits some of them. The data hold around 150,000 clones, with around three quarters observed a single time. Source material: PBMCs. The origin of the receptors is a man between 50 and 59 years old in good health and CMV-seropositive.

The chain employs TRBV5-6 and TRBJ2-5, with 10 positions matching TRBD1. The CDR3 extends over 17 amino acids. The J segment lost 4 bases and the V segment lost 2 bases, leaving 11 bases of the junction unmatched. Germline V gene sequence: CDR1 SGHDT, CDR2 YYEEEE. CDR3 sequence: CASSLTDRGKLGETQYF. The CDR3, as DNA: TGTGCCAGCAGCTTAACGGACAGGGGGAAATTGGGAGAGACCCAGTACTTC. The full variable domain, with the rest looked up from reference TRBV5-6 and TRBJ2-5, is DAGVTQSPTHLIKTRGQQVTLRCSPKSGHDTVSWYQQALGQGPQFIFQYYEEEERQRGNFPDRFSGHQFPNYSSELNVNALLLGDSALYLCASSLTDRGKLGETQYFGPGTRLLVL.

Details on this clone: Other DNA sequences in the same sample also yield this CDR3. The chain couples TRBV6-5 to TRBJ2-7, with 11 bases aligning to TRBD1. The germline CDR1 and CDR2 sequences are MNHEY and SVGAGI. The CDR3 is made up of 15 amino acids. J was trimmed by 4 bases and V by 0 bases; bases with no gene match: 2. The CDR3 nucleotides read TGTGCCAGCAGTTACTCCGGGACAGGGGGATACGAGCAGTACTTC. It is translated as CASSYSGTGGYEQYF.

This clone has just a few counts. This chain links TRBV9 with TRBJ1-5; D is uncertain. This CDR3 contains 14 residues. Trimming removed 0 bases from V and 4 bases from J, with 8 bases in between. Per germline, CDR1 SGDLS and CDR2 YYNGEE. The CDR3 DNA reads as TGTGCCAGCAGCGTAGATTTCCAGAATCAGCCCCAGCATTTT. This encodes CASSVDFQNQPQHF.

The table lists this clone with a count of one. This chain joins TRBV5-4 and TRBJ2-3, with TRBD2 identical over 7 bases. The ends lost 2 bases at V and 6 bases at J; junction bases unmatched: 6. This CDR3 contains 14 residues. Germline V gives CDR1 SGHNT, CDR2 YYREEE (reference sequence). The CDR3 spells CASSFAGVRDTQYF. CDR3 coding DNA: TGTGCCAGCAGCTTCGCGGGGGTCAGGGATACGCAGTATTTT.

This clone was detected once. The rearrangement uses TRBV9 and TRBJ1-4; D perhaps matches TRBD1 (6 bases). Trimming cost V 3 bases and J 8 bases, with 17 bases left between them. The CDR3 runs 15 residues. CDR1 and CDR2 from the germline V gene are SGDLS and YYNGEE. The CDR3 DNA follows: TGTGCCAGCAGCGCGCGACAGGACGGGAGGGAAAAACTGTTTTTT. This gives the protein CASSARQDGREKLFF.

The chain recombines TRBV4-2 with TRBJ2-3; TRBD2 matches 10 bases. The V gene end was trimmed by 3 bases and the J gene end by 3 bases; junction bases not matched to a gene: 6. From germline, CDR1 is LGHNA and CDR2 YNFKEQ. The CDR3 sequence is 16 residues long. CDR3 nucleotide sequence: TGTGCCAGCAGCCAGGTTAGCGGGGGGTTTACAGATACGCAGTATTTT. This sequence encodes CASSQVSGGFTDTQYF.

This clone occurred once. The V and J genes are TRBV19 and TRBJ1-3, with 9 positions matching TRBD1. The V gene end was trimmed by 5 bases and the J gene end by 2 bases; junction bases not matched to a gene: 7. This CDR3 has 16 residues. From germline, CDR1 is LNHDA and CDR2 SQIVND (reference sequence). The CDR3 here is CASSFHRGLTGNTIYF. The CDR3 DNA sequence: TGTGCCAGTAGTTTCCACAGGGGGCTCACTGGAAACACCATATATTTT.

The chain links TRBV19 to TRBJ2-1, with D unresolved. Germline V lookup: CDR1 LNHDA, CDR2 SQIVND (reference sequence). The CDR3 has 11 amino acids. V lost 6 bases and J 5 bases, leaving 5 bases between the germline ends. The CDR3 spells CASSLNNEQFF. Written as DNA, the CDR3 is TGTGCCAGTAGCCTTAACAATGAGCAGTTCTTC.

CDR3 region: CASSPSRYEKLFF. CDR3 bases: TGTGCCAGCAGCCCCTCGCGGTATGAAAAACTGTTTTTT. The V call is TRBV7-9, the J call TRBJ1-4; no clear D. Between the trimmed V and J ends, which lost 5 bases and 6 bases, there was a span of 10 bases. Germline values: CDR1 SEHNR, CDR2 FQNEAQ (reference sequence). This CDR3 has 13 residues.

V gene TRBV6-5 combines with J gene TRBJ2-3; no definite D call. Trimming pared 7 bases from V and 4 bases from J, leaving 12 bases between. CDR3 length equals 13 residues. Germline CDR1 MNHEY, CDR2 SVGAGI. The CDR3 region has the DNA TGTGCCAGCACCATTCCCGGGTCAGATACGCAGTATTTT. This gives the protein CASTIPGSDTQYF.

This sequence joins TRBV7-6 and TRBJ2-3; TRBD2 is a possible D gene (6 bases). Trimming shortened V by 3 bases and J by 0 bases, and 13 bases separated the two germline ends. CDR3 length equals 16 residues. Germline CDR1 SGHVS, CDR2 FNYEAQ. The CDR3 DNA sequence: TGTGCCAGCAGCTTGGGGACTTGGCCTAGCACAGATACGCAGTATTTT. It codes for CASSLGTWPSTDTQYF.

The chain employs TRBV28 and TRBJ1-5; a weak D match, TRBD1 (5 bases). The length of the CDR3 is 17 residues. From germline, CDR1 is MDHEN and CDR2 SYDVKM. Trimming cost V 6 bases and J 0 bases, with 18 bases left between them. The CDR3 loop is CASSPEWRGYSNQPQHF. The CDR3 nucleotides read TGTGCCAGCAGCCCCGAGTGGAGGGGATATAGCAATCAGCCCCAGCATTTT.

CDR3 in amino acids: CASSRTRTSYGYTF. The CDR3 DNA reads TGTGCCAGCAGCCGGACACGGACATCCTATGGCTACACCTTC. The chain links TRBV13 to TRBJ1-2, with a tentative D call TRBD1 (5 bases). The CDR3 runs 14 residues. The ends were cut back, 5 bases at V and 4 bases at J, with 14 bases in the middle. In germline, CDR1 is PRHDT, CDR2 FYEKMQ (reference sequence).

To note about this clone: This sample includes further DNA sequences coding for the same CDR3. This chain links TRBV5-1 with TRBJ2-7; 10 positions match TRBD1. Germline loops: CDR1 SGHRS, CDR2 YFSETQ. J was trimmed by 2 bases and V by 5 bases; bases with no gene match: 4. The CDR3 is 14 amino acids. CDR3 sequence reads: CASSPGTGAYEQYF. As DNA, the CDR3 is TGCGCCAGCAGTCCCGGGACAGGGGCCTACGAGCAGTACTTC. The full variable domain, rest sourced from reference TRBV5-1 and TRBJ2-7, is KAGVTQTPRYLIKTRGQQVTLSCSPISGHRSVSWYQQTPGQGLQFLFEYFSETQRNKGNFPGRFSGRQFSNSRSEMNVSTLELGDSALYLCASSPGTGAYEQYFGPGTRLTVT.

The V call is TRBV7-2, the J call TRBJ1-1, with 9 bases that match TRBD1. Germline values: CDR1 SGHTA, CDR2 FQGNSA. The CDR3 has 14 residues. With 5 bases clipped from V and 8 bases from J, the junction kept 9 bases outside the gene matches. The CDR3 sequence is CASSPDRGRAEAFF. The DNA of the CDR3 is TGTGCCAGCAGCCCCGACAGGGGGAGGGCGGAAGCTTTCTTT. Together with reference TRBV7-2 and TRBJ1-1, the CDR3 gives the full variable domain: GAGVSQSPSNKVTEKGKDVELRCDPISGHTALYWYRQSLGQGLEFLIYFQGNSAPDKSGLPSDRFSAERTGGSVSTLTIQRTQQEDSAVYLCASSPDRGRAEAFFGQGTRLTVV.

CDR3 bases: TGTGCCAGCAGCTTGTCCGGGGTTGGGGTTGAGCAGTTCTTC. It codes for CASSLSGVGVEQFF. The rearrangement links TRBV7-6 to TRBJ2-1, with D tentatively TRBD2 (5 bases). The CDR3 is 14 amino acids. Germline loops: CDR1 SGHVS, CDR2 FNYEAQ. V was shortened by 3 bases and J by 9 bases, with 15 bases between the two germline ends.

The J gene is TRBJ2-3, the V gene TRBV18; 7 bases are shared with TRBD2. Trimming cost V 1 base and J 5 bases; bases outside gene matches: 6. Germline V CDR1 and CDR2: KGHSH, LQKENI. This CDR3 spans 15 amino acids. The CDR3 DNA reads TGTGCCAGCTCACCACTTGGGGGGGGAAGAGATACGCAGTATTTT. Its translation: CASSPLGGGRDTQYF.

The chain has TRBV2 and TRBJ2-1; TRBD1 might be the D (5 bases). The germline gives CDR1 SNHLY, CDR2 FYNNEI. The CDR3 totals 12 residues. V was trimmed by 6 bases and J by 3 bases, leaving 6 bases between them. This CDR3 is CASRGDYNEQFF. CDR3 bases: TGTGCCAGCAGAGGGGACTACAATGAGCAGTTCTTC.

The chain couples TRBV7-2 to TRBJ1-1, with 7 bases fitting TRBD1. CDR1 and CDR2 (germline): SGHTA, FQGNSA. The CDR3 loop spans 14 amino acids. V shed 4 bases, J shed 5 bases, and the junction held 7 bases outside the gene matches. The CDR3 protein is CASSSRQGRTEAFF. The CDR3 coding sequence is TGTGCCAGCAGCTCGAGACAGGGCAGAACTGAAGCTTTCTTT.

This chain links TRBV30 with TRBJ1-6; D gene unclear. V lost 3 bases to trimming and J lost 0 bases, with 9 bases between them. The CDR3 is made up of 15 amino acids. Germline CDR1 and CDR2: GTSNPN and SVGIG (reference sequence). The CDR3 nucleotides read TGTGCCTGGAGGGCATTAAGCTCCTATAATTCACCCCTCCACTTT. It specifies CAWRALSSYNSPLHF. The full variable domain, completed using reference TRBV30 and TRBJ1-6, is SQTIHQWPATLVQPVGSPLSLECTVEGTSNPNLYWYRQAAGRGLQLLFYSVGIGQISSEVPQNLSASRPQDRQFILSSKKLLLSDSGFYLCAWRALSSYNSPLHFGNGTRLTVT.

This chain joins TRBV9 and TRBJ1-6; the D is unclear. Trimming pared 4 bases from V and 7 bases from J, leaving 12 bases between. This CDR3 is built from 14 residues. Germline CDR1 reads SGDLS; CDR2 reads YYNGEE. The CDR3 reads CASSQRTQNSPLHF. In DNA form, the CDR3 reads TGTGCCAGCAGCCAACGGACTCAAAATTCACCCCTCCACTTT. The complete variable domain, with remaining parts taken from reference TRBV9 and TRBJ1-6, reads DSGVTQTPKHLITATGQRVTLRCSPRSGDLSVYWYQQSLDQGLQFLIQYYNGEERAKGNILERFSAQQFPDLHSELNLSSLELGDSALYFCASSQRTQNSPLHFGNGTRLTVT.

This clone was seen only a few times. The chain joins TRBV5-1 to TRBJ1-2, with D possibly being TRBD1 (6 bases). In germline, CDR1 is SGHRS, CDR2 YFSETQ. The CDR3 covers 16 residues. Trimming shortened V by 0 bases and J by 1 base, and 13 bases separated the two germline ends. DNA for the CDR3: TGCGCCAGCAGCTTGGGGCAGGGGTTTTTTAACTATGGCTACACCTTC. This translates into CASSLGQGFFNYGYTF.